This TCR beta chain was sequenced during a study of blood T cell repertoires in COVID-19. Comment on this clone: The same CDR3 arises from other DNA sequences in this sample as well.

Sequencing used immunoSEQ multiplex PCR; TCRdb keeps in-frame clones, though not all of them. The table includes 270,000 or so clones, roughly 84% detected once. Germline assignment: CDR1 SGHTA and CDR2 FQGTGA. V gave up 2 bases and J gave up 5 bases; unmatched junction bases: 3. This CDR3 region has 14 residues. The Seattle patients joined while their infection was active and were tracked longitudinally afterward. The chain is built from TRBV7-3 and TRBJ2-1; 7 bases line up with TRBD2. This TCR was recovered from a human donor with COVID-19, enrolled during active disease. The donor label of this sample is uncertain. The material sequenced was peripheral blood. The CDR3 DNA follows: TGTGCCAGCAGCTTAGCGGGAGCGAACAATGAGCAGTTCTTC. As protein: CASSLAGANNEQFF.